The 18 T cell receptor beta chains given below trace back to one sample, sequenced in a study of cytomegalovirus exposure and HLA in healthy donors. The PCR had 60 Vbeta and 13 Jbeta primers. The data were produced by immunoSEQ multiplex PCR, yet TCRdb's version contains in-frame clones alone and is incomplete. Here the sample spans 90,000 to 150,000 clones, roughly 70% being singletons. Material: PBMCs. The receptor source for this set is a middle-aged woman in good health and CMV-seropositive.

This clone was observed a single time. The chain employs TRBV5-6 and TRBJ2-3, with TRBD2 identical over 10 bases. The CDR3 has 15 residues. CDR1 and CDR2 (germline): SGHDT, YYEEEE. Trimming removed 4 bases from V and 4 bases from J; junction bases left unmatched: 6. CDR3 DNA: TGTGCCAGCAGCCTCCCAGCGGGAGGGCCAGATACGCAGTATTTT. This encodes CASSLPAGGPDTQYF.

The chain employs TRBV9 and TRBJ1-3, with D maybe TRBD1 (6 bases). The germline V gene has CDR1 SGDLS and CDR2 YYNGEE. Trimming stripped 3 bases from V and 3 bases from J, with 10 bases between. The CDR3 is 14 residues long. In DNA form, the CDR3 reads TGTGCCAGCAGCGGGGCAGGGGTTGGAAACACCATATATTTT. Translated, it gives CASSGAGVGNTIYF. The full variable domain, its missing parts supplied by reference TRBV9 and TRBJ1-3, is DSGVTQTPKHLITATGQRVTLRCSPRSGDLSVYWYQQSLDQGLQFLIQYYNGEERAKGNILERFSAQQFPDLHSELNLSSLELGDSALYFCASSGAGVGNTIYFGEGSWLTVV.

The CDR3 protein is CASSPTASGANVLTF. CDR3 bases: TGTGCCAGTAGCCCAACAGCCTCTGGGGCCAACGTCCTGACTTTC. The V call is TRBV19, the J call TRBJ2-6; D not certain. Germline V gene data show CDR1 as LNHDA and CDR2 as SQIVND (reference sequence). The V end lost 6 bases, the J end lost 0 bases, and 9 bases lay between the germline ends. The CDR3 totals 15 residues. The variable domain in full, with the rest retrieved from reference TRBV19 and TRBJ2-6, is DGGITQSPKYLFRKEGQNVTLSCEQNLNHDAMYWYRQDPGQGLRLIYYSQIVNDFQKGDIAEGYSVSREKKESFPLTVTSAQKNPTAFYLCASSPTASGANVLTFGAGSRLTVL.

The CDR3 protein is CASKDRDRGSYEQYF. CDR3 in DNA: TGTGCCAGCAAGGACCGGGACAGGGGCTCCTACGAGCAGTACTTC. The J gene is TRBJ2-7, the V gene TRBV6-5; 10 nucleotides line up with TRBD1. V lost 7 bases to trimming and J lost 0 bases; unmatched junction nucleotides: 6. The CDR3 totals 15 residues. Germline loops: CDR1 MNHEY, CDR2 SVGAGI.

The V gene is TRBV7-8, the J gene TRBJ2-5; 14 bases align to TRBD2. Losses at the gene ends were 3 bases for V and 4 bases for J; bases not matched to a gene: 16. Germline V CDR1 and CDR2: SGHVS, FQNEAQ. The CDR3 contains 20 residues. The CDR3 sequence: CASSFPGLAGDPPSGETQYF. Here the CDR3 DNA reads TGTGCCAGCAGCTTTCCGGGACTAGCGGGAGATCCCCCGTCGGGAGAGACCCAGTACTTC.

This clone has a handful of counts. This chain links TRBV9 with TRBJ1-4, with D possibly being TRBD1 (5 bases). Germline V gene lookup returns CDR1 SGDLS and CDR2 YYNGEE. The CDR3 totals 13 residues. V was shortened by 4 bases and J by 5 bases, with 9 bases between the two germline ends. CDR3 amino acids: CASSPRGNEKLFF. Here the CDR3 DNA reads TGTGCCAGCAGCCCTCGGGGGAATGAAAAACTGTTTTTT.

The rearrangement joins TRBV6-5 to TRBJ1-6; TRBD1 is a possible D gene (5 bases). This CDR3 spans 16 amino acids. V was clipped by 4 bases and J by 7 bases, with 17 bases between them. Germline CDR1 and CDR2: MNHEY and SVGAGI. The CDR3 sequence: CASSSRTVAGNSPLHF. The CDR3 DNA follows: TGTGCCAGCAGTTCCCGGACGGTAGCAGGGAATTCACCCCTCCACTTT.

The rearrangement joins TRBV6-6 to TRBJ2-1; 10 nucleotides align to TRBD1. Germline CDR1 is MNHNY and CDR2 is SVGAGI (reference sequence). CDR3 size: 15 residues. V was clipped by 9 bases and J by 1 base; unmatched bases: 6. The CDR3 coding sequence is TGTGCCAGTGCCCGGGACAGGGGTTCCTACAATGAGCAGTTCTTC. Translating it yields CASARDRGSYNEQFF.

The chain combines TRBV5-1 with TRBJ2-2, with TRBD1 matching over 8 bases. Per the germline V gene, CDR1 is SGHRS and CDR2 is YFSETQ. The CDR3 is 14 residues long. V was clipped by 8 bases and J by 4 bases; unmatched bases: 7. The CDR3, as DNA: TGCGCCAGTTCGACAGGGGTGGTCACCGGGGAGCTGTTTTTT. Translation gives CASSTGVVTGELFF.

The V and J genes are TRBV9 and TRBJ1-1; D not certain. This CDR3 spans 13 amino acids. The V end lost 3 bases, the J end lost 4 bases, and 10 bases lay between the germline ends. From germline, CDR1 is SGDLS and CDR2 YYNGEE. This chain's CDR3 is CASSDSGGTEAFF. The CDR3 coding sequence is TGTGCCAGCAGCGATTCAGGAGGCACTGAAGCTTTCTTT.

This clone was detected only a few times. The chain carries TRBV4-3 and TRBJ2-7; 7 nucleotides match TRBD2. CDR1 is LGHNA, CDR2 YSLEER, per germline. This CDR3 has 15 residues. Trimming cost V 0 bases and J 3 bases; bases outside gene matches: 5. CDR3 sequence (DNA): TGCGCCAGCAGCCAAGAACGAGCGGGATTCTACGAGCAGTACTTC. Amino acid sequence: CASSQERAGFYEQYF.

The rearrangement uses TRBV7-2 and TRBJ2-7; 7 bases are a match to TRBD1. Trimming removed 5 bases from V and 0 bases from J; junction bases left unmatched: 4. This CDR3 is built from 14 residues. Germline lookup yields CDR1 SGHTA and CDR2 FQGNSA. This CDR3 is CASSTDRSSYEQYF. CDR3 DNA sequence: TGTGCCAGCAGCACGGACAGGAGCTCCTACGAGCAGTACTTC.

This sequence joins TRBV9 and TRBJ2-6; 8 nucleotides align to TRBD2. This CDR3 contains 15 residues. The junction had 0 bases not matched to a gene; V was cut back by 4 bases and J by 0 bases. Germline CDR1 and CDR2: SGDLS and YYNGEE. The CDR3 sequence: CASSLAGSGANVLTF. DNA for the CDR3: TGTGCCAGCAGCCTAGCGGGCTCTGGGGCCAACGTCCTGACTTTC.

The rearrangement uses TRBV6-1 and TRBJ2-7; 8 bases line up with TRBD1. V gave up 6 bases and J gave up 6 bases; unmatched junction bases: 4. CDR1 and CDR2 (germline): MNHNS, SASEGT. This CDR3 contains 12 residues. CDR3 amino acids: CASSGQGGEQYF. The CDR3, as DNA: TGTGCCAGCAGCGGACAGGGAGGCGAGCAGTACTTC.

The gene calls are TRBV6-5 and TRBJ1-6; 10 bases map to TRBD1. V trimming: 8 bases; J trimming: 9 bases; junction bases outside the gene matches: 4. The germline gives CDR1 MNHEY, CDR2 SVGAGI. This CDR3 is built from 13 residues. For the CDR3, the DNA is TGTGCCAGCCGGGGACAGGGGAGTTCACCCCTCCACTTT. It specifies CASRGQGSSPLHF.

The rearrangement joins TRBV7-8 to TRBJ2-5; 7 bases align to TRBD1. The CDR3 is 14 amino acids. The V gene end was trimmed by 1 base and the J gene end by 4 bases; junction bases not matched to a gene: 3. Germline V gene sequence: CDR1 SGHVS, CDR2 FQNEAQ. CDR3 region: CASSLVPGGETQYF. DNA for the CDR3: TGTGCCAGCAGCTTAGTTCCAGGGGGAGAGACCCAGTACTTC. Complete variable domain (other parts from reference TRBV7-8 and TRBJ2-5): GAGVSQSPRYKVAKRGQDVALRCDPISGHVSLFWYQQALGQGPEFLTYFQNEAQLDKSGLPSDRFFAERPEGSVSTLKIQRTQQEDSAVYLCASSLVPGGETQYFGPGTRLLVL.

This clone turned up a few times. The chain uses TRBV4-3 and TRBJ2-1; TRBD2 matches at 8 bases. Germline values: CDR1 LGHNA, CDR2 YSLEER. After removal of 3 bases from V and 7 bases from J, the junction contained 2 bases not matched to a gene. This CDR3 has 13 amino acids. In nucleotides, the CDR3 is TGCGCCAGCAGCCACCCTAGCGGGAATGAGCAGTTCTTC. It translates to CASSHPSGNEQFF.

The gene calls are TRBV5-5 and TRBJ2-7, with TRBD1 matching 10 bases. The germline CDR1 and CDR2 sequences are SGHKS and YYEKEE (reference sequence). Losses at the gene ends were 0 bases for V and 2 bases for J; bases not matched to a gene: 2. The CDR3 is 15 amino acids. DNA for the CDR3: TGTGCCAGCAGCTTGGGGACAGGGGGACCCTACGAGCAGTACTTC. Its translation: CASSLGTGGPYEQYF. Full variable domain (missing parts from reference TRBV5-5 and TRBJ2-7): DAGVTQSPTHLIKTRGQQVTLRCSPISGHKSVSWYQQVLGQGPQFIFQYYEKEERGRGNFPDRFSARQFPNYSSELNVNALLLGDSALYLCASSLGTGGPYEQYFGPGTRLTVT.